This T cell receptor beta chain was identified during a study of T-cell reconstitution after alpha-beta-depleted transplantation in children. Study outcomes and limitations: Fresh T-cell production supplied most of the T-cell counts and diversity seen one year after transplant. Expanded graft clones numbering several hundred reportedly gave rise to alpha-beta T cells about two months after transplant.

Trimming cost V 7 bases and J 5 bases; bases outside gene matches: 12. The CDR3 sequence is 15 residues long. Worth noting for this clonotype: Its antigen is unidentified.

Unique molecular identifiers featured in how the TCRbeta library was prepared. A single record per CDR3 protein comes from TCRdb applying MiXCR to the PCR reads. The table has fewer than 550,000 distinct CDR3 sequences, roughly an eighth seen once. This TCR derives from a female patient aged 2-9 years who had a stem cell transplant for aplastic anemia, so the T cells may come from the graft donor. The sample was PBMCs, mostly from graft donor cells, taken 180 days after TCRalphabeta/CD19-depleted stem cell transplant. The rearrangement links TRBV12-3 or TRBV12-4 to TRBJ2-5; 8 bases are shared with TRBD2. The CDR3 bases are TGTGCCAGCAAGGGGCCGAGCGGGAGAAGGGAGACCCAGTACTTC. Translation gives CASKGPSGRRETQYF.